Listed here are 18 T cell receptor beta chains from one sample, sequenced in a study of blood T cells in healthy people across ages. Primers used in a second PCR of roughly 7 to 12 cycles were a sample-barcoded 5' primer and a J-beta primer mix. TCRdb recomputed calls from the 5' RACE reads with MiXCR, one row per CDR3 protein. The sample gives more than 550,000 distinct CDR3 sequences, over 20% of which show up once; roughly 22% is in the top ten. Sequencing input: blood. These receptors were obtained from a man between 65 and 85 years old in good health.

Ten or more counts support this clonotype. The chain has TRBV6-5 and TRBJ1-2, with a tentative D call TRBD1 (6 bases). V was clipped by 6 bases and J by 6 bases, with 11 bases between them. The CDR3 is 12 residues long. Germline values: CDR1 MNHEY, CDR2 SVGAGI. The CDR3 spells CASSSGGDGYTF. In DNA form, the CDR3 reads TGTGCCAGCAGCTCGGGGGGCGATGGCTACACCTTC.

This rearrangement joins TRBV6-2 or TRBV6-3 to TRBJ1-2; 8 bases match TRBD1. The V gene's germline CDR1 is MNHEY and CDR2 SVGEGT. J gave up 1 base and V 0 bases, and 10 bases lay outside the gene matches. The CDR3 has 18 residues. CDR3 in amino acids: CASSYSTGQAIYNYGYTF. The CDR3 nucleotides read TGTGCCAGCAGTTACTCGACGGGACAGGCCATATATAACTATGGCTACACCTTC.

This clonotype was found a few times. The V gene is TRBV12-5, the J gene TRBJ2-5; perhaps D is TRBD1 or TRBD2 (5 bases each). The J call is in doubt because the DNA end fits TRBJ2-1 better. Germline V gives CDR1 LGHNT, CDR2 FRNRAP. This CDR3 contains 15 residues. DNA for the CDR3: TGTGCTAGTGGTTTAGGGACCTCCAACGACAATGAGCAGTTCTTC. Translated, it gives CASGLGTSNDNEQFF.

The V and J genes are TRBV4-1 and TRBJ1-3; D is unresolved. CDR1 is MGHRA, CDR2 YSYEKL, per germline. CDR3 length: 11 residues. CDR3 nucleotides: TGCGTCACCCCTCCTGGAAACACCATATATTTT. It yields the protein CVTPPGNTIYF.

This chain links TRBV19 with TRBJ1-2; 8 nucleotides line up with TRBD1. The CDR3 spans 15 residues. Germline lookup yields CDR1 LNHDA and CDR2 SQIVND (reference sequence). The V gene end was trimmed by 4 bases and the J gene end by 7 bases; junction bases not matched to a gene: 11. CDR3: CASSKWTGQEVGYTF. CDR3 nucleotide sequence: TGTGCCAGTAGTAAATGGACAGGGCAAGAGGTTGGCTACACCTTC.

The J gene is TRBJ1-1, the V gene TRBV10-3, with TRBD1 matching 7 bases. V was clipped by 7 bases and J by 4 bases; unmatched bases: 6. Germline assignment: CDR1 ENHRY and CDR2 SYGVKD. The CDR3 covers 13 residues. CDR3 in amino acids: CAINTGVSTEAFF. The CDR3 DNA follows: TGTGCCATCAATACAGGGGTGAGCACTGAAGCTTTCTTT.

Only a few counts were recorded for this clonotype. The genes are TRBV20-1 and TRBJ2-5; no firm D call. Trimming removed 3 bases at V and 5 bases at J, with 13 bases between. The CDR3 runs to 13 residues. In germline, CDR1 is DFQATT, CDR2 SNEGSKA (reference sequence). CDR3 residues: CSASSAFRETQYF. The CDR3, as DNA: TGCAGTGCTAGCTCCGCCTTTAGGGAGACCCAGTACTTC.

This sequence joins TRBV20-1 and TRBJ2-2, with TRBD2 identical over 12 bases. The CDR3 covers 16 residues. Germline CDR1 and CDR2: DFQATT and SNEGSKA (reference sequence). The J segment lost 4 bases and the V segment lost 5 bases, leaving 8 bases of the junction unmatched. CDR3 residues: CSASMTSGSGTGELFF. The CDR3 DNA is TGCAGTGCTTCCATGACTAGCGGGAGTGGCACCGGGGAGCTGTTTTTT.

There are a few counts of this clonotype. The V and J genes are TRBV5-1 and TRBJ1-1, with D perhaps TRBD1 (6 bases). The CDR3 has 15 amino acids. V lost 0 bases and J 5 bases, leaving 14 bases between the germline ends. The germline V gene has CDR1 SGHRS and CDR2 YFSETQ. CDR3 region: CASSLAPGQGTEAFF. CDR3 DNA sequence: TGCGCCAGCAGCTTGGCCCCAGGCCAGGGGACTGAAGCTTTCTTT.

On this clonotype: Germline and junction disagree at one end, which may indicate a read error. This chain uses TRBV7-9 with TRBJ1-1; D remains unclear. Germline CDR1 and CDR2: SEHNR and FQNEAQ (reference sequence). This CDR3 is 16 amino acids long. The CDR3 bases are TGTGCCAGCAGCTTTATGACCAGCCCGGGGAACACTGAGGCTTTCTTT. Its protein is CASSFMTSPGNTEAFF.

The genes are TRBV27 and TRBJ2-7; 9 nucleotides match TRBD2. CDR3 length: 13 residues. Trimming took 7 bases from V and 9 from J; bases not matched to a gene: 10. CDR1 MNHEY and CDR2 SMNVEV come from the germline V gene (reference sequence). As DNA, the CDR3 is TGTGCCAGCACCCCAGGGACTAGCTGGCGGCAGTACGTC. Translating it yields CASTPGTSWRQYV.

The chain carries TRBV29-1 and TRBJ1-2; a possible D gene is TRBD1 (6 bases). From germline, CDR1 is SQVTM and CDR2 ANQGSEA. V shed 4 bases and J shed 5 bases, with 14 bases lying between them. The CDR3 consists of 13 residues. As DNA, the CDR3 is TGCAGCGTTGGGGGACGGGGGCAGTATGGCTACACCTTC. Protein sequence: CSVGGRGQYGYTF.

This clonotype has a handful of counts. The chain is built from TRBV11-2 and TRBJ1-2; 10 nucleotides match TRBD1. The CDR3 contains 16 residues. CDR1 is SGHAT and CDR2 is FQNNGV in the germline V gene. V shed 4 bases, J shed 4 bases, and the junction held 9 bases outside the gene matches. The CDR3 region has the DNA TGTGCCAGCAGCTCCAGGGACAGGGGTCATATCTATGGCTACACCTTC. Amino acids: CASSSRDRGHIYGYTF.

There are many counts of this clonotype. V gene TRBV12-3 or TRBV12-4 combines with J gene TRBJ2-3, with D perhaps being TRBD1 or TRBD2 (5 bases each). The CDR3 is 14 residues long. V lost 5 bases and J 6 bases, leaving 15 bases between the germline ends. CDR3 residues: CASSEGTNWDTQYF. DNA of the CDR3: TGTGCCAGCAGTGAGGGGACCAACTGGGATACGCAGTATTTT.

V and J are TRBV2 and TRBJ2-1, with 9 bases lining up with TRBD2. The CDR3 spans 16 residues. Germline lookup yields CDR1 SNHLY and CDR2 FYNNEI. Trimming took 5 bases from V and 4 from J; bases not matched to a gene: 9. In DNA, the CDR3 is TGTGCCAGCAGTAGGCCGGGACTAGCACTTTACAATGAGCAGTTCTTC. Residues: CASSRPGLALYNEQFF.

The sample holds many counts of this clonotype. The chain carries TRBV7-9 and TRBJ2-5; 9 bases align to TRBD2. Germline loops: CDR1 SEHNR, CDR2 FQNEAQ (reference sequence). J gave up 3 bases and V 8 bases, and 13 bases lay outside the gene matches. This CDR3 comprises 16 residues. CDR3 bases: TGTGCCAGCCCCGAGACAATAGCGGGAGTGGAAGAGACCCAGTACTTC. Amino acids: CASPETIAGVEETQYF. Full variable domain (outside the CDR3, taken from reference TRBV7-9 and TRBJ2-5): DTGVSQNPRHKITKRGQNVTFRCDPISEHNRLYWYRQTLGQGPEFLTYFQNEAQLEKSRLLSDRFSAERPKGSFSTLEIQRTEQGDSAMYLCASPETIAGVEETQYFGPGTRLLVL.

The chain employs TRBV9 and TRBJ2-1; D perhaps matches TRBD1 (5 bases). V lost 4 bases and J 3 bases, leaving 11 bases between the germline ends. The germline gives CDR1 SGDLS, CDR2 YYNGEE. This CDR3 is 14 amino acids long. CDR3: CASSPTVIYNEQFF. The CDR3 DNA reads as TGTGCCAGCAGCCCGACAGTAATCTACAATGAGCAGTTCTTC.

The V gene is TRBV5-1, the J gene TRBJ1-1, with 7 bases fitting TRBD1. CDR3 length: 13 residues. The germline V gene encodes CDR1 SGHRS and CDR2 YFSETQ. Losses at the gene ends were 6 bases for V and 5 bases for J; bases not matched to a gene: 7. The CDR3 sequence: CASKAGGKTEAFF. In DNA form, the CDR3 reads TGCGCCAGCAAGGCAGGGGGAAAAACTGAAGCTTTCTTT.